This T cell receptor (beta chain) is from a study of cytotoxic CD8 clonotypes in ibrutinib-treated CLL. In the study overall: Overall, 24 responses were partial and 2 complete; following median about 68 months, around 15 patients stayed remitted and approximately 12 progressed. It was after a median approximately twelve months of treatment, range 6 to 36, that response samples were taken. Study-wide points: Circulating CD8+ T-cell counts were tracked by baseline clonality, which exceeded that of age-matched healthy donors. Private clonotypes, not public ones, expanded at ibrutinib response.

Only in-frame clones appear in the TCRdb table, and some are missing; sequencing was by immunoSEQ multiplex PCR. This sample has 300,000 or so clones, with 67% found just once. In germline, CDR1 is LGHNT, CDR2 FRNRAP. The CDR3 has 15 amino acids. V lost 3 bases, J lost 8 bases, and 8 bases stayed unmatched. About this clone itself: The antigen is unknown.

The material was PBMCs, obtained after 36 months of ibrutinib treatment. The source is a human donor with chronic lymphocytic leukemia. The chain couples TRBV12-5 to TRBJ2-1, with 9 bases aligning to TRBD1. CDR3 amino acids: CASGFLGQGGDEQFF. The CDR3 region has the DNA TGTGCTAGTGGTTTTTTGGGACAGGGCGGCGATGAGCAGTTCTTC.